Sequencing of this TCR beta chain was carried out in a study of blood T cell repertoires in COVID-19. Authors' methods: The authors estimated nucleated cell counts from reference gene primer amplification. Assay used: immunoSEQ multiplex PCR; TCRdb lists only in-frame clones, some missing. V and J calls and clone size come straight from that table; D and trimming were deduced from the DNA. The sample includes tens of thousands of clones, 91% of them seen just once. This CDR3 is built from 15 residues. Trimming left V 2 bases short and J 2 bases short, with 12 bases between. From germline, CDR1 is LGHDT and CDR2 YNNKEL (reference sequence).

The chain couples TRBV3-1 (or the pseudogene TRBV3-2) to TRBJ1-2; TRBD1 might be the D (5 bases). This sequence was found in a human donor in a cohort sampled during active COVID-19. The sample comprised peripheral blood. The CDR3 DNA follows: TGTGCCAGCAGCCAAAACCGGGACTTAAACTATGGCTACACCTTC. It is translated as CASSQNRDLNYGYTF.